This T cell receptor beta chain was sequenced in a study of human T cells and chemical hapten exposure listed by TCRdb under 2021. The study in broad terms: For sensitization, 2% DPC in acetone was applied to an approximately 2 cm by approximately 2 cm area of upper inner arm skin. In alopecia patients, the study followed how the peripheral blood TCR repertoire changed in vivo over primary and secondary sensitization to diphenylcyclopropenone (DPC), a hapten. Each blood RNA sample was used to sequence both TCR alpha and TCR beta chains. Patch tests used Finn chambers with 0.01% DPC on the upper back, scored after 6 days by International Contact Dermatitis Research Group standards. Patients additionally received weekly therapeutic DPC doses to the scalp throughout the approximately 22-week study period. The mostly female patient cohort included alopecia areata with under or over 50% scalp involvement, alopecia totalis and alopecia universalis. Libraries were combined into a pool for sequencing, and differences in TCR yield between samples came mainly from small differences in library volumes within the pool. Around 30 alopecia patients provided blood for TCR sequencing at one to four time points (pre-sensitization, 2, 6 and 24 weeks). Blood samples were taken from patients before sensitization (week 0) and then at 2, 6 and about 24 weeks after DPC sensitization. General study outcomes and caveats: After repeated subsampling, the strength of the expansion versus patch-test correlation and the threshold at which it became significant changed. Patch test score correlated positively with the number of PT1 expanded TCRs, reaching significance at thresholds 8, 16 and 32 but not at 4. The number of TCRs above 1 in 1000 frequency did not change with DPC sensitization; there was no evidence of global repertoire structure alterations. Because every patient had alopecia, a presumed autoimmune disease, the patients' immune response might differ from that of healthy individuals. Compared with pre-sensitization or healthy control sets, expanded TCRs formed significantly more large CDR3 similarity clusters, which is consistent with antigen-driven responses.

This clonotype was seen ten or more times. Its target antigen remains unknown. No quality values exist for individual bases; no much larger clone is one base distant. The meaning of the sample's time point label: pre-sensitization, week 0. The treatment or condition label on this specimen signifies: therapeutic diphenylcyclopropenone sensitization with weekly scalp DPC. Total RNA was extracted from unfractionated whole blood that had been collected in Tempus Blood RNA tubes. Blood at each patch-test visit was drawn before the patch test was applied. Patients were eligible if aged 18 to 70, diagnosed with alopecia and judged suitable for DPC therapy, and pregnant patients were excluded. The method behind the library was RACE. Data came from a NextSeq 500. Library preparation attached unique molecular identifiers to individual cDNA molecules for quantitative, reproducible TCR counting. On the study's bioinformatics: A median of roughly 99,000 TCRs per sample was observed, with a range of about 20,000 to 750,000. V, J and CDR3 annotation of the TCR reads was carried out using the Decombinator software suite. For PS versus PT1 abundance plots, all samples were subsampled to the same number of TCRs (28,000). TCRs were defined as expanded if absent before sensitization and observed at least eight times at the 2-week time point. The raw public reads went through TCRdb reprocessing: fastp at Q25, MiXCR clone calling, in-frame beta chains kept. Entries that share a CDR3 protein sequence are merged under the most common genes and DNA. It is TCRdb's table, rather than the study itself, that gives the V and J calls and clone size. The sample table lists 34,000 or so distinct CDR3 sequences, about 9.4% of them with a count of one. Around 25% of the sample is taken by the ten largest.

From the germline V gene, CDR1 is KGHDR and CDR2 is SFDVKD. The CDR3 runs 12 residues from the cysteine to the phenylalanine. This entry keeps only the CDR3 DNA: 36 bases, framed from base 1. V and J are truncated by 6 bases and 4 bases respectively, leaving an intervening sequence of 8 bases. The clonotype originates from a man between 50 and 59 years old with alopecia areata. Some clones in this sample may be carry-over from other donors' samples. The chain links TRBV24-1 with TRBJ1-2, and the D gene may be TRBD1, 6 bases matching. This specimen was whole blood, taken in connection with sensitization to the hapten diphenylcyclopropenone (DPC). The CDR3 protein is CATSQGTYGYTF. The bases read TGTGCCACCAGTCAGGGGACCTATGGCTACACCTTC.